This passage covers 27 T cell receptor beta chains from one sample sequenced in a study of Ad26.COV2.S vaccination and SARS-CoV-2 variants. The treatment denotes: 15 to 20 received Ad26.COV2.S at low or high dose, single or two shots; about 5 received placebo; per-sample allocation not given. Following the first vaccine or placebo injection, samples were taken on day 63. TCRdb's copy holds only in-frame clones and misses some; the assay was immunoSEQ multiplex PCR. The profile shows some 390,000 clones, approximately 86% of them singletons. Sample: peripheral blood, taken in a trial of Ad26.COV2.S vaccine versus placebo. These receptors were collected from a person aged 18-65 years who received the Ad26.COV2.S COVID-19 vaccine or a placebo.

This rearrangement joins TRBV27 to TRBJ2-3; D is perhaps TRBD1 (6 bases). Trimming removed 4 bases from V and 3 bases from J, with 17 bases in between. The germline gives CDR1 MNHEY, CDR2 SMNVEV (reference sequence). The CDR3 length is 16 residues. CDR3 DNA: TGTGCCAGCAGTTCACTACTTCAGGGGTTGACAGATACGCAGTATTTT. Protein sequence: CASSSLLQGLTDTQYF.

This chain joins TRBV3-1 (or the pseudogene TRBV3-2) and TRBJ2-3; D remains unclear. Trimming removed 1 base from V and 5 bases from J, with 10 bases in between. The CDR3 is 14 residues long. The V gene's germline CDR1 is LGHDT and CDR2 YNNKEL (reference sequence). This CDR3 reads CASSQGQVGDTQYF. In DNA, the CDR3 is TGTGCCAGCAGCCAAGGTCAAGTTGGAGATACGCAGTATTTT.

The J gene is TRBJ2-1, the V gene TRBV7-9; 10 positions agree with TRBD2. Germline values: CDR1 SEHNR, CDR2 FQNEAQ (reference sequence). This CDR3 has 17 residues. The ends lost 7 bases at V and 2 bases at J; junction bases unmatched: 11. CDR3 in amino acids: CASTSRVLAGAYNEQFF. In DNA, the CDR3 is TGTGCCAGCACCTCTAGAGTGCTAGCGGGGGCCTACAATGAGCAGTTCTTC.

In this sample, this clone turned up a few times. This chain uses TRBV4-1 with TRBJ1-5; 8 nucleotides line up with TRBD1. Per the germline V gene, CDR1 is MGHRA and CDR2 is YSYEKL. The length of the CDR3 is 17 residues. J gave up 2 bases and V 1 base, and 7 bases lay outside the gene matches. The CDR3 region has the DNA TGCGCCAGCAGCCAAGGTAGTGGACAGGGCGGCAATCAGCCCCAGCATTTT. It is translated as CASSQGSGQGGNQPQHF.

Details on this clone: A much larger clone is a single base away; this may be a read error. This sequence joins TRBV29-1 and TRBJ1-2, with D possibly being TRBD1 (6 bases). Trimming took off 4 bases at V and 6 bases at J, with 9 bases between the two ends. The CDR3 is 11 residues long. CDR1 and CDR2 from the germline V gene are SQVTM and ANQGSEA. CDR3 sequence reads: CSVAGDHGYTF. CDR3 nucleotide sequence: TGCAGCGTTGCAGGGGACCATGGCTACACCTTC.

V and J are TRBV5-1 and TRBJ1-2; possibly TRBD1 for D (6 bases). The CDR3 is 13 residues long. The V end lost 0 bases, the J end lost 8 bases, and 11 bases lay between the germline ends. Germline values: CDR1 SGHRS, CDR2 YFSETQ. The CDR3 sequence: CASSLAGEGGYTF. The CDR3 bases are TGCGCCAGCAGCTTGGCAGGGGAGGGCGGCTACACCTTC.

The V call is TRBV12-3 or TRBV12-4, the J call TRBJ1-5, with 8 nucleotides matching TRBD1. J lost 7 bases, V lost 2 bases, and 1 base had no gene match. The CDR3 is 13 amino acids. Here the CDR3 reads CASSLPGGQPQHF. The DNA of the CDR3 is TGTGCCAGCAGTTTACCAGGGGGCCAGCCCCAGCATTTT.

This clone was recorded once. The J gene is TRBJ2-1, the V gene TRBV7-2; TRBD2 might be the D (6 bases). CDR3 size: 16 residues. V lost 4 bases, J lost 3 bases, and 16 bases lay in between. Germline lookup yields CDR1 SGHTA and CDR2 FQGNSA. The CDR3 is CASSYGRDLVYNEQFF. In DNA form, the CDR3 reads TGTGCCAGCAGCTACGGCCGGGACTTAGTCTACAATGAGCAGTTCTTC.

V usage is TRBV4-3 and J usage is TRBJ1-3; D gene unclear. V shed 6 bases and J shed 0 bases, with 12 bases lying between them. This CDR3 contains 15 residues. Germline-derived CDR1 and CDR2 are LGHNA and YSLEER. The CDR3 region has the DNA TGCGCCAGCAGTGTCGGACTGATCTCTGGAAACACCATATATTTT. The encoded protein is CASSVGLISGNTIYF.

V and J are TRBV19 and TRBJ1-2; D not resolved. The CDR3 consists of 13 residues. V was trimmed by 4 bases and J by 2 bases, leaving 8 bases between them. The germline CDR1 and CDR2 sequences are LNHDA and SQIVND (reference sequence). The CDR3 reads CASSRGQNYGYTF. As DNA, the CDR3 is TGTGCCAGTAGTAGGGGTCAGAACTATGGCTACACCTTC.

The chain carries TRBV6-4 and TRBJ2-7; D is undetermined. Germline CDR1 and CDR2: MRHNA and SNTAGT. Deletions cut 6 bases from V and 2 bases from J, with 11 bases between. The CDR3 contains 13 residues. The CDR3 is CASRTYRPYEQYF. DNA for the CDR3: TGTGCCAGCAGGACCTACCGACCCTACGAGCAGTACTTC.

DNA of the CDR3: TGTGCCAGCAGCTTATCGGGATGGGACACTGAAGCTTTCTTT. Translation: CASSLSGWDTEAFF. This chain uses TRBV11-2 with TRBJ1-1; D gene ambiguous. The V end was cut by 2 bases, the J end by 3 bases, with 10 bases between. Looked up from germline, CDR1 is SGHAT and CDR2 is FQNNGV. This CDR3 is 14 amino acids long.

In this sample, this clone turned up a few times. V is TRBV6-5 and J is TRBJ2-7; tentative D call: TRBD1 (5 bases). The CDR3 length is 12 residues. CDR1 and CDR2 from the germline V gene are MNHEY and SVGAGI. V dropped 8 bases and J dropped 4 bases, with 12 bases sitting between them. The CDR3 loop reads CASEGVMYEQYF. The CDR3, as DNA: TGTGCCAGCGAAGGGGTAATGTACGAGCAGTACTTC.

V is TRBV6-5 and J is TRBJ1-1; D unclear. This CDR3 is 13 amino acids long. V shed 8 bases and J shed 1 base, with 11 bases lying between them. Germline V gene sequence: CDR1 MNHEY, CDR2 SVGAGI. The CDR3, as DNA: TGTGCCAGCGTCCGACACCCGAACACTGAAGCTTTCTTT. This gives the protein CASVRHPNTEAFF.

The CDR3 loop reads CASSQTVREQYF. CDR3 bases: TGTGCCAGCAGCCAGACAGTCCGCGAGCAGTACTTC. This chain uses TRBV3-1 (or the pseudogene TRBV3-2) with TRBJ2-7; maybe TRBD1 (5 bases). CDR1 LGHDT and CDR2 YNNKEL come from the germline V gene (reference sequence). The V end was cut by 3 bases, the J end by 6 bases, with 9 bases between. This CDR3 has 12 residues.

This clone appeared a few times. V gene TRBV11-2 combines with J gene TRBJ1-2; tentative D call: TRBD1 (5 bases). The ends were cut back, 0 bases at V and 8 bases at J, with 13 bases in the middle. The CDR3 extends over 14 amino acids. In germline, CDR1 is SGHAT, CDR2 FQNNGV. The CDR3 bases are TGTGCCAGCAGCTTAGATGGGGGAAGGAGCGGCTACACCTTC. Translation gives CASSLDGGRSGYTF.

The gene calls are TRBV5-1 and TRBJ2-7; tentatively, D is TRBD1 or TRBD2 (5 bases each). V was shortened by 6 bases and J by 3 bases, with 19 bases between the two germline ends. Germline CDR1 reads SGHRS; CDR2 reads YFSETQ. The CDR3 spans 15 residues. This CDR3 reads CASTPGTQRGYEQYF. The CDR3 DNA sequence: TGCGCCAGCACCCCGGGGACCCAACGTGGCTACGAGCAGTACTTC. Full variable domain (missing parts from reference TRBV5-1 and TRBJ2-7): KAGVTQTPRYLIKTRGQQVTLSCSPISGHRSVSWYQQTPGQGLQFLFEYFSETQRNKGNFPGRFSGRQFSNSRSEMNVSTLELGDSALYLCASTPGTQRGYEQYFGPGTRLTVT.

The chain recombines TRBV10-3 with TRBJ1-5, with D uncertain. V lost 5 bases, J lost 10 bases, and 15 bases lay in between. Germline V gene data show CDR1 as ENHRY and CDR2 as SYGVKD. The length of the CDR3 is 13 residues. CDR3 sequence: CAISSDLSSPQHF. The CDR3 region has the DNA TGTGCCATCAGTTCGGACCTATCATCACCCCAGCATTTT.

This clone was counted a single time. This chain connects TRBV6-2 or TRBV6-3 to TRBJ2-1; 7 bases fit TRBD2. CDR3 length: 14 amino acids. The germline gives CDR1 MNHEY, CDR2 SVGEGT. The V and J ends lost 2 bases and 9 bases, in that order; junction bases with no gene match: 7. CDR3 coding DNA: TGTGCCAGCAGTTACAGCGGGGCTAGTGCTGAGCAGTTCTTC. Its protein is CASSYSGASAEQFF.

The chain has TRBV4-1 and TRBJ1-2, with 9 bases lining up with TRBD1. Germline V gene data show CDR1 as MGHRA and CDR2 as YSYEKL. The CDR3 is 14 amino acids. After removal of 3 bases from V and 8 bases from J, the junction contained 7 bases not matched to a gene. The CDR3 spells CASSHNTGGGGYTF. The CDR3 nucleotides are TGCGCCAGCAGCCACAATACAGGGGGCGGCGGCTACACCTTC.

V is TRBV9 and J is TRBJ1-4; D perhaps matches TRBD1 (5 bases). The germline V gene has CDR1 SGDLS and CDR2 YYNGEE. Trimming took 4 bases from V and 7 from J, leaving 17 bases between them. This CDR3 is 15 amino acids long. The CDR3 DNA reads as TGTGCCAGCAGCCTGGCTGGGGACGGTCCTGAAAAACTGTTTTTT. Translation gives CASSLAGDGPEKLFF.

This chain joins TRBV28 and TRBJ1-5; D not certain. Germline CDR1 is MDHEN and CDR2 is SYDVKM. The CDR3 is made up of 16 amino acids. V lost 7 bases, J lost 1 base, and 17 bases lay in between. Here the CDR3 reads CASNGRPGLSNQPQHF. The CDR3 nucleotides read TGTGCCAGCAACGGCCGGCCGGGTTTGAGCAATCAGCCCCAGCATTTT. Full variable domain (outside the CDR3, taken from reference TRBV28 and TRBJ1-5): DVKVTQSSRYLVKRTGEKVFLECVQDMDHENMFWYRQDPGLGLRLIYFSYDVKMKEKGDIPEGYSVSREKKERFSLILESASTNQTSMYLCASNGRPGLSNQPQHFGDGTRLSIL.

The chain links TRBV6-6 to TRBJ2-3; D is unresolved. V was shortened by 6 bases and J by 6 bases, with 13 bases between the two germline ends. The germline V gene encodes CDR1 MNHNY and CDR2 SVGAGI (reference sequence). The CDR3 loop spans 13 amino acids. CDR3 nucleotide sequence: TGTGCCAGCAGGCCCAGCAGTGGGGATACGCAGTATTTT. It encodes CASRPSSGDTQYF.

CDR3: CASSPVGGSGNTIYF. CDR3 in DNA: TGTGCCAGCAGTCCCGTCGGCGGCTCTGGAAACACCATATATTTT. The chain employs TRBV6-5 and TRBJ1-3; D is unresolved. The CDR3 spans 15 residues. CDR1 is MNHEY and CDR2 is SVGAGI in the germline V gene. The V gene lost 5 bases and the J gene lost 0 bases, with 11 bases spanning the gap.

The chain is built from TRBV5-5 and TRBJ2-7; D is unclear. V was cut by 0 bases and J by 4 bases, with 2 bases left in between. The CDR3 sequence is 11 residues long. Germline assignment: CDR1 SGHKS and CDR2 YYEKEE (reference sequence). As DNA, the CDR3 is TGTGCCAGCAGCTTGGTTTACGAGCAGTACTTC. This gives the protein CASSLVYEQYF.

J is TRBJ2-5 and V is TRBV2; 9 positions match TRBD1. This CDR3 region has 14 residues. CDR1 and CDR2 from the germline V gene are SNHLY and FYNNEI. J was trimmed by 5 bases and V by 6 bases; bases with no gene match: 7. This CDR3 is CASRWTGEGETQYF. In DNA form, the CDR3 reads TGTGCCAGCAGATGGACAGGGGAGGGCGAGACCCAGTACTTC.

This chain's CDR3 is CASSRAGGSEAFF. CDR3 DNA sequence: TGTGCCAGCAGTAGAGCAGGGGGCTCTGAAGCTTTCTTT. The chain employs TRBV6-6 and TRBJ1-1, with 8 bases aligning to TRBD1. This CDR3 spans 13 amino acids. Germline V lookup: CDR1 MNHNY, CDR2 SVGAGI (reference sequence). V lost 5 bases to trimming and J lost 6 bases; unmatched junction nucleotides: 5.